The source of this T cell receptor beta chain is a study of T cells after yellow fever vaccination. Germline CDR1 and CDR2: DFQATT and SNEGSKA (reference sequence). Trimming shortened V by 3 bases and J by 8 bases, and 13 bases separated the two germline ends. The CDR3 runs to 13 residues. TCRdb independently ran MiXCR on the 5' RACE reads; one entry per CDR3 protein. The repertoire holds 200,000 to 250,000 distinct CDR3 sequences, with 6.9% as singletons. V and J are TRBV20-1 and TRBJ1-4; D perhaps matches TRBD1 (6 bases). This sequence was found in a man aged 25-40 years who received the YFV17D yellow fever vaccine. The starting material was CD4+ T cells sorted from PBMCs, obtained 15 days after the yellow fever booster vaccination. The CDR3 DNA sequence: TGCAGTGCTAGTGACAGGTTCGAGGAAAAACTGTTTTTT. Amino acids: CSASDRFEEKLFF.